The clone carrying this T cell receptor beta chain was recorded at least ten times. Preparation of the TCRbeta library was carried out with unique molecular identifiers. Each CDR3 protein gets one entry after TCRdb re-called the PCR reads with MiXCR. The profile shows roughly 200,000 distinct CDR3 sequences, roughly 15% of them singletons. This sample is drawn from a study of T-cell reconstitution after alpha-beta-depleted transplantation in children. This CDR3 comprises 16 residues. With 0 bases clipped from V and 4 bases from J, the junction kept 5 bases outside the gene matches. CDR1 is ENHRY, CDR2 SYGVKD, per germline.

The receptor was derived from a human donor who donated a stem cell graft to a child with acute lymphoblastic leukemia. Sequenced here: PBMCs from the stem cell graft donor, sampled from the stem cell graft. This chain joins TRBV10-3 and TRBJ2-5; 10 nucleotides agree with TRBD2. CDR3 coding DNA: TGTGCCATCAGTGAGTCAGGGGCTAGCGGGAGAGAGACCCAGTACTTC. It specifies CAISESGASGRETQYF.